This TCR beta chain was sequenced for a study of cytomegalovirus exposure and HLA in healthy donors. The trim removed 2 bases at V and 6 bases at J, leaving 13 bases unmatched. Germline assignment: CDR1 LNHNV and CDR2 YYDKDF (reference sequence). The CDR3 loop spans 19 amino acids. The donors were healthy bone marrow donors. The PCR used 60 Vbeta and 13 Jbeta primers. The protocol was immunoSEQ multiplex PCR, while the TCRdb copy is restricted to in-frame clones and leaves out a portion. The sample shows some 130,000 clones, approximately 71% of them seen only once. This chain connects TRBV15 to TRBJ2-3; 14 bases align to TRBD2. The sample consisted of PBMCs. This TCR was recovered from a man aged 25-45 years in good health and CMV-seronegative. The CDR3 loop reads CATSRTNSGTSGRMDTQYF. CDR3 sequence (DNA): TGTGCCACCAGCAGAACAAATTCCGGGACTAGCGGGAGAATGGATACGCAGTATTTT.